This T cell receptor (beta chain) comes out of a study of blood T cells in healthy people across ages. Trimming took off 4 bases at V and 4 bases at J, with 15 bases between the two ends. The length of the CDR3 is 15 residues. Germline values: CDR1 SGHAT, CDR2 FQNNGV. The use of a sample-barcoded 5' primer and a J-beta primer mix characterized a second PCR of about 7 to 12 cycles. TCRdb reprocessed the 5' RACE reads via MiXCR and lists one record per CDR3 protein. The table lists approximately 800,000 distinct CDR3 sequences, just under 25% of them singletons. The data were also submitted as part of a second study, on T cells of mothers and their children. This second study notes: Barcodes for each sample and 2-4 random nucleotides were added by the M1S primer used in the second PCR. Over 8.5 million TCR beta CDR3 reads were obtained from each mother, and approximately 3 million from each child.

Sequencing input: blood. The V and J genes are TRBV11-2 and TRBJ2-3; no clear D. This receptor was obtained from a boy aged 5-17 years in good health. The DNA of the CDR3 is TGTGCCAGCAGCTCGCAAAGGCAGAGCGCAGATACGCAGTATTTT. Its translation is CASSSQRQSADTQYF.